A selection of T cell receptor beta chains follows, all from one sample in a study of OX40 agonist ivuxolimab in advanced cancers. The data were produced by immunoSEQ multiplex PCR, yet TCRdb's version contains in-frame clones alone and is incomplete. The profile shows fewer than 90,000 clones, 80% to 90% of them singletons. Sequenced material: CD4+ or CD8+ T cells sorted from blood, taken in a trial of the OX40 agonist ivuxolimab. The origin of the receptors is an adult with an advanced solid tumor such as melanoma, head and neck, liver or kidney cancer. Each CDR3 is given with its conserved first and last residue. D genes are given only for firm matches. Rows may omit the clone size; those that give it use once, few, many or a size class.

len	j_gene	abundance	d_gene	v_gene	CDR3aa	CDR3nt
13	TRBJ2-7	-	-	TRBV5-4	CASSRRGAYEQYF	TGTGCCAGCAGCCGCAGGGGGGCCTACGAGCAGTACTTC
18	TRBJ2-1	once	TRBD2	TRBV11-3	CASSPHSSGMRPYNEQFF	TGTGCCAGCAGCCCCCACTCTAGCGGTATGCGGCCCTACAATGAGCAGTTCTTC
15	TRBJ1-4	-	-	TRBV5-1	CATRSGLLDNEKLFF	TGCGCCACCCGATCCGGGCTTTTGGATAATGAAAAACTGTTTTTT
15	TRBJ2-4	-	TRBD1	TRBV15	CATSSPDRAENIQYF	TGTGCCACCAGCAGCCCGGACAGGGCCGAAAACATTCAGTACTTC
14	TRBJ2-3	once	-	TRBV6-1	CASTWGEVADTQYF	TGTGCCAGCACGTGGGGGGAGGTAGCGGATACGCAGTATTTT
16	TRBJ2-2	-	TRBD2	TRBV5-1	CASSLASGGNTGELFF	TGCGCCAGCAGCTTGGCTAGCGGGGGGAACACCGGGGAGCTGTTTTTT
14	TRBJ2-3	-	-	TRBV4-1	CASSQTEGTDTQYF	TGCGCCAGCAGCCAGACAGAGGGCACAGATACGCAGTATTTT
13	TRBJ2-3	-	-	TRBV11-2	CASSLVGAYTQYF	TGTGCCAGCAGCTTAGTAGGAGCGTATACGCAGTATTTT
16	TRBJ1-1	-	-	TRBV7-2	CASSLAHAVIGTEAFF	TGTGCCAGCAGCTTAGCGCACGCGGTGATCGGCACTGAAGCTTTCTTT
15	TRBJ1-5	-	-	TRBV28	CASSPPEGSGQPQHF	TGTGCCAGCAGTCCCCCTGAGGGTAGTGGTCAGCCCCAGCATTTT
13	TRBJ1-2	-	TRBD1	TRBV6-1	CASSEQGARGYTF	TGTGCCAGCAGTGAACAGGGGGCGAGGGGCTACACCTTC
15	TRBJ2-6	-	-	TRBV5-1	CASSFMAAGANVLTF	TGCGCCAGCAGCTTCATGGCAGCAGGGGCCAACGTCCTGACTTTC
15	TRBJ1-1	-	-	TRBV5-4	CASSLPTLAGTEAFF	TGTGCCAGCAGCTTACCTACCTTGGCCGGGACAGAAGCTTTCTTT
13	TRBJ2-7	-	-	TRBV5-5	CASSYFGAYEQYF	TGTGCCAGCAGCTACTTTGGAGCCTACGAGCAGTACTTC
13	TRBJ2-1	-	TRBD2	TRBV15	CATKAGSYNEQFF	TGTGCCACCAAAGCGGGATCCTACAATGAGCAGTTCTTC
13	TRBJ1-2	-	-	TRBV25-1	CASTRGSGYGYTF	TGTGCCAGCACTAGGGGGTCAGGCTATGGCTACACCTTC
13	TRBJ2-7	once	-	TRBV5-1	CASSLEFTYEQYF	TGCGCCAGCAGCTTGGAATTCACCTACGAGCAGTACTTC
14	TRBJ1-1	medium-sized	-	TRBV4-2	CASSQDPERTEAFF	TGTGCCAGCAGCCAAGATCCGGAGCGCACTGAAGCTTTCTTT
15	TRBJ1-3	-	-	TRBV30	CAWRNRLTAGNTIYF	TGTGCCTGGAGGAACAGGCTGACGGCGGGAAACACCATATATTTT
12	TRBJ2-7	few	-	TRBV6-5	CASTNRVYEQYF	TGTGCCAGCACGAATCGAGTCTACGAGCAGTACTTC
14	TRBJ2-2	-	TRBD1	TRBV19	CASRPGQGAGELFF	TGTGCCAGTAGACCGGGACAGGGGGCCGGGGAGCTGTTTTTT
14	TRBJ1-4	-	TRBD1	TRBV19	CASNAGQVTEKLFF	TGTGCCAGCAACGCGGGACAGGTTACTGAAAAACTGTTTTTT
15	TRBJ1-5	-	-	TRBV30	CAWSVGGWSNQPQHF	TGTGCCTGGAGTGTAGGTGGCTGGAGCAATCAGCCCCAGCATTTT
13	TRBJ2-3	-	-	TRBV4-2	CASSHDHTDTQYF	TGTGCCAGCAGCCACGACCACACAGATACGCAGTATTTT
16	TRBJ2-1	-	-	TRBV25-1	CASSARGHVAYNEQFF	TGTGCCAGCAGTGCCAGAGGACACGTTGCCTACAATGAGCAGTTCTTC
13	TRBJ2-2	-	-	TRBV19	CASSTQGAGELFF	TGTGCCAGTAGTACTCAAGGGGCCGGGGAGCTGTTTTTT
14	TRBJ2-7	once	-	TRBV2	CASPVGGQAYEQYF	TGTGCCAGCCCGGTGGGGGGTCAGGCCTACGAGCAGTACTTC
10	TRBJ2-3	-	-	TRBV20-1	CSDGTDTQYF	TGCAGTGACGGCACAGATACGCAGTATTTT
14	TRBJ2-7	-	-	TRBV6-5	CASSYSREGSWQYF	TGTGCCAGCAGTTACTCGAGAGAGGGCAGCTGGCAGTACTTC
15	TRBJ2-3	-	-	TRBV2	CASRSSRSSTDTQYF	TGTGCCAGCAGGTCGTCGCGGTCTAGCACAGATACGCAGTATTTT
16	TRBJ2-4	-	TRBD2	TRBV7-2	CASSSSGVLAKNIQYF	TGTGCCAGCAGCTCTAGCGGGGTATTAGCCAAAAACATTCAGTACTTC
14	TRBJ1-1	once	-	TRBV5-4	CASSLASGTPEAFF	TGTGCCAGCAGCTTGGCTTCCGGGACCCCTGAAGCTTTCTTT
15	TRBJ2-7	-	-	TRBV7-2	CASSLWYGDTYEQYF	TGTGCCAGCAGCTTATGGTACGGAGATACCTACGAGCAGTACTTC
15	TRBJ2-7	once	TRBD1	TRBV7-9	CASAETHRGPYEQYF	TGTGCCAGCGCCGAAACTCACAGGGGGCCCTACGAGCAGTACTTC
14	TRBJ2-7	-	-	TRBV5-1	CASSPGTVSYEQYF	TGCGCCAGCAGCCCTGGGACCGTCTCCTACGAGCAGTACTTC
12	TRBJ1-1	-	-	TRBV2	CASSPGGTEAFF	TGTGCCAGCAGTCCGGGGGGGACTGAAGCTTTCTTT
14	TRBJ2-3	few	TRBD1	TRBV27	CASRKGGPTDTQYF	TGTGCCAGCAGAAAAGGGGGCCCGACAGATACGCAGTATTTT
15	TRBJ1-1	-	-	TRBV10-1	CASSEPTRENTEAFF	TGCGCCAGCAGTGAGCCGACCCGCGAGAACACTGAAGCTTTCTTT
12	TRBJ2-7	-	TRBD1	TRBV9	CASSRQGYEQYF	TGTGCCAGCAGCCGACAGGGCTACGAGCAGTACTTC
14	TRBJ1-4	-	-	TRBV2	CATSMGVSNEKLFF	TGTGCCACCTCGATGGGCGTTTCTAATGAAAAACTGTTTTTT
14	TRBJ2-5	few	-	TRBV6-1	CASSGGLVQETQYF	TGTGCCAGCAGTGGAGGACTCGTACAAGAGACCCAGTACTTC
13	TRBJ2-2	-	-	TRBV27	CASSTRVTGELFF	TGTGCCAGCAGCACAAGAGTCACCGGGGAGCTGTTTTTT
14	TRBJ2-5	-	TRBD2	TRBV11-1	CASSSGRGQETQYF	TGTGCCAGCAGCTCCGGGAGGGGCCAAGAGACCCAGTACTTC
13	TRBJ1-2	-	-	TRBV19	CASNRGENYGYTF	TGTGCCAGTAACCGGGGAGAGAACTATGGCTACACCTTC
17	TRBJ2-1	once	TRBD2	TRBV19	CASSIGAPGLAGDEQFF	TGTGCCAGTAGTATTGGAGCCCCGGGACTAGCGGGGGACGAGCAGTTCTTC
14	TRBJ2-2	-	-	TRBV19	CASSGGGYTGELFF	TGTGCCAGTTCGGGGGGCGGGTACACCGGGGAGCTGTTTTTT
16	TRBJ1-6	-	-	TRBV7-9	CASSSFGGGDNSPLHF	TGTGCCAGCAGCTCTTTCGGCGGAGGGGATAATTCACCCCTCCACTTT
18	TRBJ1-1	few	-	TRBV7-2	CASSLYTRAGRKNTEAFF	TGTGCCAGCAGCTTATACACCCGTGCGGGGCGGAAGAACACTGAAGCTTTCTTT
12	TRBJ2-4	-	TRBD1	TRBV27	CASRQGSNIQYF	TGTGCCAGCCGACAGGGGTCCAACATTCAGTACTTC
13	TRBJ2-7	-	-	TRBV27	CASRGGPTYEQYF	TGTGCCAGCAGGGGAGGCCCAACCTACGAGCAGTACTTC
15	TRBJ1-4	-	-	TRBV7-7	CASSTGRGANEKLFF	TGTGCCAGCAGTACAGGGAGGGGGGCTAATGAAAAACTGTTTTTT
11	TRBJ1-4	medium-sized	-	TRBV29-1	CSVEQNLGLFF	TGCAGCGTTGAACAGAACTTGGGCCTGTTTTTT
16	TRBJ1-2	-	TRBD1	TRBV10-1	CASSESEKDRAYGYTF	TGCGCCAGCAGTGAGTCGGAAAAGGACAGGGCCTATGGCTACACCTTC
16	TRBJ2-1	-	-	TRBV14	CASSQGLGSGSNEQFF	TGTGCCAGCAGCCAAGGTCTGGGTTCAGGGAGCAATGAGCAGTTCTTC
14	TRBJ1-5	-	-	TRBV11-2	CASSLYRADQPQHF	TGTGCCAGCAGCCTCTACAGGGCCGATCAGCCCCAGCATTTT
10	TRBJ2-7	-	-	TRBV28	CASSLYEQYF	TGTGCCAGCAGTTTATACGAGCAGTACTTC
16	TRBJ1-1	-	-	TRBV5-1	CASRLTPRTQTLEAFF	TGCGCCAGCAGGTTGACCCCCCGGACCCAGACCCTAGAAGCTTTCTTT
13	TRBJ1-1	-	-	TRBV5-1	CASSADGAGEAFF	TGCGCCAGCAGTGCCGACGGCGCGGGAGAAGCTTTCTTT
15	TRBJ2-1	-	TRBD1	TRBV6-6	CASSYRDRGPNEQFF	TGTGCCAGCAGTTACCGGGACAGGGGGCCGAATGAGCAGTTCTTC